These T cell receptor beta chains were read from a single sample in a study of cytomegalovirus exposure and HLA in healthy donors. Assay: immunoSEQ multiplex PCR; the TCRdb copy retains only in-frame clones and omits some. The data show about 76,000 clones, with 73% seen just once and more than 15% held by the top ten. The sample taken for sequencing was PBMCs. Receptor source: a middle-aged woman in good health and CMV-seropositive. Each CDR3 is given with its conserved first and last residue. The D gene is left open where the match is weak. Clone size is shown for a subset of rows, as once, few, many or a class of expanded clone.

TGTGCCAGCTGGCAGGGGGCCAGGAATCAGCCCCAGCATTTT	CASWQGARNQPQHF	TRBD1	.	TRBV2	TRBJ1-5
TGTGCCAGCAGCGCGATGGGACTAGCGGGAGGCCTGTTGCTCTTC	CASSAMGLAGGLLLF	TRBD2	few	TRBV9	TRBJ2-1
TGCGCCAGCAGCTTGGGGACTAGCGGGAACAACGAGCAGTACTTC	CASSLGTSGNNEQYF	TRBD2	.	TRBV5-1	TRBJ2-7
TGTGCCAGCAGTGAACAACAGTTCTCTGGAAACGCCATATATTTT	CASSEQQFSGNAIYF	.	few	TRBV6-1	TRBJ1-3
TGTGCCAGCAGCTTCCCCTCTGACTGGTACTCCTACAATGAGCAGTTCTTC	CASSFPSDWYSYNEQFF	.	.	TRBV11-2	TRBJ2-1
TGTGCCAGCATCCCTCAGGCAGGGGTGAACACTGAAGCTTTCTTT	CASIPQAGVNTEAFF	.	once	TRBV6-5	TRBJ1-1
TGTGCCAGCATGAGACGGAGCGGTAGCAATCAGCCCCAGCATTTT	CASMRRSGSNQPQHF	.	.	TRBV6-5	TRBJ1-5
TGTGCCAGCAGCGTTACCGGGACAGGGATCTATGGCTACACCTTC	CASSVTGTGIYGYTF	TRBD1	.	TRBV9	TRBJ1-2
TGCGCCAGCAGCCAAGAGATTCAGGTTCAAGAGACCCAGTACTTC	CASSQEIQVQETQYF	.	.	TRBV4-1	TRBJ2-5
TGTGCCAGCAGCCCGCGAGGGCTTAATGAAAAACTGTTTTTT	CASSPRGLNEKLFF	.	.	TRBV7-2	TRBJ1-4
TGTGCCAGCAGCCCCTCCCGATTTTGGCTAGCGGGAGGTTCCTACGAGCAGTACTTC	CASSPSRFWLAGGSYEQYF	TRBD2	.	TRBV27	TRBJ2-7
TGTGCCAGCAGTCACAGGCCCCCGGGACTCCAACCGGGGGAGCTGTTTTTT	CASSHRPPGLQPGELFF	.	.	TRBV11-2	TRBJ2-2
TGCGCCAGCAGCCCCCCGGGACTAGGGAGAGATACGCAGTATTTT	CASSPPGLGRDTQYF	TRBD2	.	TRBV10-2	TRBJ2-3
TGTGCCAGCAGCGTTCTGCAGGGCTCGGGAAACACCATATATTTT	CASSVLQGSGNTIYF	.	few	TRBV9	TRBJ1-3
TGTGCCAGCAGCTTATGGGCAGAAGGAAGTGGAAACACCATATATTTT	CASSLWAEGSGNTIYF	.	.	TRBV7-2	TRBJ1-3
TGTGCCAGCAGCTTAGTCGCGGGACTAGCGGGGAACGAGCAGTACTTC	CASSLVAGLAGNEQYF	TRBD2	.	TRBV7-2	TRBJ2-7
TGTGCCAGCAGCCGAAATAGGGGGGGCACTGAAGCTTTCTTT	CASSRNRGGTEAFF	.	.	TRBV5-4	TRBJ1-1
TGTGCCAGCAGCTTGGCCGAGAGGGTTGGGAATGAGCAGTTCTTC	CASSLAERVGNEQFF	.	.	TRBV5-4	TRBJ2-1
TGTGCCTGGAGACCCGGGACAGACTACGAGCAGTACTTC	CAWRPGTDYEQYF	TRBD1	.	TRBV30	TRBJ2-7
TGTGCCAGCAGTGTGGACAGATTTAGCACTGAAGCTTTCTTT	CASSVDRFSTEAFF	.	.	TRBV6-4	TRBJ1-1
TGTGCCAGCAGCTTAGGTACCGGGGGGAAGGCTACAGATACGCAGTATTTT	CASSLGTGGKATDTQYF	TRBD2	.	TRBV11-2	TRBJ2-3
TGCAGCGTTGAAAGTCCTATGAACTATGGCTACACCTTC	CSVESPMNYGYTF	.	.	TRBV29-1	TRBJ1-2
TGTGCCAGCAGCCCCGACAGATACGAGCAGTACTTC	CASSPDRYEQYF	.	.	TRBV7-2	TRBJ2-7
TGTGCCAGCGGGCGGGGTGAGCAGTACTTC	CASGRGEQYF	.	.	TRBV28	TRBJ2-7
TGTGCCAGCAACACGCCGGGAAGGACCAACAATCAGCCCCAGCATTTT	CASNTPGRTNNQPQHF	.	.	TRBV6-4	TRBJ1-5
TGCAGCGTTATGCGGGAGATGAACACTGAAGCTTTCTTT	CSVMREMNTEAFF	.	.	TRBV29-1	TRBJ1-1
TGCGCCAGCAGCCGGGGACAGGGCAACACTGAAGCTTTCTTT	CASSRGQGNTEAFF	TRBD1	.	TRBV4-1	TRBJ1-1
TGTGCCAGCAGCTTAGCTATCGGGGGGCCCGAGACCCAGTACTTC	CASSLAIGGPETQYF	.	.	TRBV5-5	TRBJ2-5
TGTGCCAGCAGCGCGAGCCCCACGGGAGAGCAGTACTTC	CASSASPTGEQYF	.	.	TRBV7-9	TRBJ2-7
TGTGCCAGCAGTACACCGGGGGGGCTGGAGACCCAGTACTTC	CASSTPGGLETQYF	TRBD2	.	TRBV6-5	TRBJ2-5
TGTGCCAGCAGCCAAGATTCAACCCGGAGCACCGGGGAGCTGTTTTTT	CASSQDSTRSTGELFF	.	.	TRBV4-2	TRBJ2-2
TGCGCCAGCAGCACTTGGGGACAGGGTCGAAATGAGCAGTTCTTC	CASSTWGQGRNEQFF	TRBD1	.	TRBV5-1	TRBJ2-1
TGTGCCAGCAGCTTAAGACAGAGCTCCTACAATGAGCAGTTCTTC	CASSLRQSSYNEQFF	.	.	TRBV7-6	TRBJ2-1
TGTGCCAGCAGCCCATCTACCATGAACACTGAAGCTTTCTTT	CASSPSTMNTEAFF	.	.	TRBV11-2	TRBJ1-1
TGTGCCAGCAGTATCCCAACGGACAGGGCGGGCGGCTACACCTTC	CASSIPTDRAGGYTF	TRBD1	once	TRBV6-1	TRBJ1-2
TGTGCCAGCAGATACAGGGGGCGGACCGGGGAGCTGTTTTTT	CASRYRGRTGELFF	TRBD1	.	TRBV11-2	TRBJ2-2
TGTGCCAGCAGTTACGAATGGACGGGGTGGGACAATGAGCAGTTCTTC	CASSYEWTGWDNEQFF	.	.	TRBV6-5	TRBJ2-1
TGTGCCAGCAGCCCCATGGCGGGGATGTATGGCTACACCTTC	CASSPMAGMYGYTF	.	.	TRBV5-6	TRBJ1-2